The 8 T cell receptor beta chains given below trace back to one sample, sequenced in a study of T cell responses to AZD1222 COVID-19 vaccine. Repertoires were generated with immunoSEQ multiplex PCR, while TCRdb's copy carries only in-frame clones and drops some. The table records about 130,000 clones, more than 85% of them present only once. The sequencing here drew on peripheral blood, taken on day 0 of AZD1222 vaccination. The receptors shown here come from an adult in good health.

The CDR3 bases are TGTGCCAGCAGCGCGCCAACGTCTGGAAACACCATATATTTT. This sequence encodes CASSAPTSGNTIYF. This chain uses TRBV5-6 with TRBJ1-3, with D unclear. The CDR3 covers 14 residues. Germline V gene lookup returns CDR1 SGHDT and CDR2 YYEEEE. Deletions cut 4 bases from V and 1 base from J, with 9 bases between.

The genes are TRBV28 and TRBJ1-1; D may be TRBD1 (6 bases). CDR1 is MDHEN, CDR2 SYDVKM, per germline. The V gene lost 7 bases and the J gene lost 4 bases, with 19 bases spanning the gap. This CDR3 contains 15 residues. The CDR3 sequence: CASTRGGGLVTEAFF. In DNA form, the CDR3 reads TGTGCCAGCACCAGAGGGGGGGGGTTAGTCACTGAAGCTTTCTTT.

The chain combines TRBV7-3 with TRBJ2-3; TRBD2 matches 7 bases. The CDR3 sequence is 16 residues long. V dropped 5 bases and J dropped 0; count of bases not matched to a gene: 8. The germline V gene has CDR1 SGHTA and CDR2 FQGTGA. CDR3 region: CASSPLPGLSTDTQYF. CDR3 bases: TGTGCCAGCAGCCCCCTCCCGGGACTAAGCACAGATACGCAGTATTTT.

J is TRBJ2-1 and V is TRBV11-2, with D possibly being TRBD2 (6 bases). The germline V and J ends were trimmed by 4 bases and 7 bases, with 8 bases remaining between them. Looked up from germline, CDR1 is SGHAT and CDR2 is FQNNGV. The CDR3 sequence is 12 residues long. CDR3 sequence (DNA): TGTGCCAGCAGCTATGGGAGGAATGAGCAGTTCTTC. Protein: CASSYGRNEQFF.

The chain has TRBV20-1 and TRBJ1-5; D unclear. Per germline, CDR1 DFQATT and CDR2 SNEGSKA (reference sequence). The CDR3 runs 12 residues. V was clipped by 3 bases and J by 0 bases, with 3 bases between them. CDR3 nucleotide sequence: TGCAGTGCTAGTGGTAGCAATCAGCCCCAGCATTTT. Protein: CSASGSNQPQHF.

CDR3 DNA sequence: TGTGCCAGCGGGGGACTAGCGGGAGCTGACGAAGAGCAGTACTTC. Its translation: CASGGLAGADEEQYF. The chain recombines TRBV21-1 with TRBJ2-7; the table's D call, TRBD2, has no DNA check behind it. TRBV21-1 is deemed a pseudogene. The CDR3 is 15 amino acids.

V gene TRBV5-8 combines with J gene TRBJ2-7; the D is unclear. The V gene lost 6 bases and the J gene lost 2 bases, with 9 bases spanning the gap. This CDR3 has 12 residues. The germline CDR1 and CDR2 sequences are SGHTS and YDEGEE. The CDR3 loop is CASNSITYEQYF. CDR3 nucleotide sequence: TGTGCCAGCAACAGCATAACCTACGAGCAGTACTTC. Together with reference TRBV5-8 and TRBJ2-7, the CDR3 gives the full variable domain: EAGVTQSPTHLIKTRGQQATLRCSPISGHTSVYWYQQALGLGLQFLLWYDEGEERNRGNFPPRFSGRQFPNYSSELNVNALELEDSALYLCASNSITYEQYFGPGTRLTVT.

This rearrangement joins TRBV4-2 to TRBJ1-2, with a tentative D call TRBD1 (6 bases). V was shortened by 0 bases and J by 5 bases, with 10 bases between the two germline ends. Germline CDR1 is LGHNA and CDR2 is YNFKEQ. CDR3 length equals 14 residues. The CDR3 sequence is CASSQDPGAYGYTF. The CDR3 bases are TGTGCCAGCAGCCAAGATCCAGGGGCATATGGCTACACCTTC.